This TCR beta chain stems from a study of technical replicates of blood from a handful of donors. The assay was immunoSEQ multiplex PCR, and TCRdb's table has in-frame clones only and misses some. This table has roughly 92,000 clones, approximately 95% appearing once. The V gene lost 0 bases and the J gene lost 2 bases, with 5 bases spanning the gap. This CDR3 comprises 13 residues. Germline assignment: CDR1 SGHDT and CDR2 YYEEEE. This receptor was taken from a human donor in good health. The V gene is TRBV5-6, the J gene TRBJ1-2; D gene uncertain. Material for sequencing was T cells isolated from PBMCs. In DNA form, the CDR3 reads TGTGCCAGCAGCTTGGAACTCAACTATGGCTACACCTTC. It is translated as CASSLELNYGYTF.